This T cell receptor (beta chain) emerged from a study of blood T cells in healthy people across ages. Trimming cost V 0 bases and J 5 bases; bases outside gene matches: 1. The CDR3 totals 14 residues. A second PCR of 7 to 11 cycles used a sample-barcoded 5' primer and a J-beta primer mix. TCRdb reanalysed the 5' RACE reads using MiXCR and keeps one entry per CDR3 protein. In the table there are roughly 680,000 distinct CDR3 sequences, roughly half of which are singletons. Staff drew around 10 milliliters of peripheral blood from each donor. Each sample yielded at least 6 million isolated PBMCs. General observations from the study: Whereas aged donors had fewer naive CD4+ cells, long-lived donors had more of them and higher diversity.

Many counts were recorded for this clonotype. Its matching antigen is unknown. This clonotype originated in a woman of 80 years or more in good health. Source material: blood. V gene TRBV5-7 combines with J gene TRBJ2-7; 11 positions match TRBD2. TRBV5-7 qualifies as an ORF whose function is uncertain. The CDR3 reads CASSLASGRNEQYF. The CDR3 nucleotides read TGTGCCAGCAGCTTGGCTAGCGGGAGGAACGAGCAGTACTTC.